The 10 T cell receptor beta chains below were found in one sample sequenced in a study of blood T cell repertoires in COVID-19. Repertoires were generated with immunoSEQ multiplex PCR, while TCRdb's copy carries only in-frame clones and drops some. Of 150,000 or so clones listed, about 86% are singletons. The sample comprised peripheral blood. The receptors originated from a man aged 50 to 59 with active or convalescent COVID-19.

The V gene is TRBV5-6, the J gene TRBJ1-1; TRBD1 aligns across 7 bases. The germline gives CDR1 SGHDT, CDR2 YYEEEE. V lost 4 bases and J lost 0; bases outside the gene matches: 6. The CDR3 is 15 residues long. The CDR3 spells CASSPTGFMNTEAFF. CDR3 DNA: TGTGCCAGCAGCCCGACAGGGTTCATGAACACTGAAGCTTTCTTT.

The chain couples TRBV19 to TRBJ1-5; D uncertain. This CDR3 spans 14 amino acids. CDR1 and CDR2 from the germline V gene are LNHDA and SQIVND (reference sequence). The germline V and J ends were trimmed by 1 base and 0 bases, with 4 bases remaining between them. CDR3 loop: CASSIAHSNQPQHF. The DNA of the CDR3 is TGTGCCAGTAGTATAGCCCATAGCAATCAGCCCCAGCATTTT.

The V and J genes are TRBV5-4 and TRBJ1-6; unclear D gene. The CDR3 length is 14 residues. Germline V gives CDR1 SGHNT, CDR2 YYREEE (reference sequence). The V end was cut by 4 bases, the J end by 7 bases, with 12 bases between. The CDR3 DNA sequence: TGTGCCAGCAGCCACATCAACGGGAATTCACCCCTCCACTTT. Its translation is CASSHINGNSPLHF.

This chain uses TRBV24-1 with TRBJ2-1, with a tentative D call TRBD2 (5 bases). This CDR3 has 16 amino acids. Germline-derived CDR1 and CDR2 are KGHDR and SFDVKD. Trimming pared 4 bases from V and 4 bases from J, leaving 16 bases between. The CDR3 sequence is CATSDPAAPLYNEQFF. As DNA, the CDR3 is TGTGCCACCAGTGACCCAGCGGCCCCACTATACAATGAGCAGTTCTTC.

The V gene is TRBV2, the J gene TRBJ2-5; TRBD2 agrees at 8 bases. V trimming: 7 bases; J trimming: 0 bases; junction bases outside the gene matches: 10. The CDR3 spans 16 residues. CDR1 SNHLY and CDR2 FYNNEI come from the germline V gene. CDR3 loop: CASTNAGGQYQETQYF. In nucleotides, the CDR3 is TGTGCCAGCACAAACGCGGGGGGCCAGTACCAAGAGACCCAGTACTTC.

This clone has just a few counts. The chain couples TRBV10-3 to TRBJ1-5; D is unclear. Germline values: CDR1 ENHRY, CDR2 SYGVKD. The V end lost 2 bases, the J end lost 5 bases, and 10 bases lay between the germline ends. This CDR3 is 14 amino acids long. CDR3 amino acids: CAISEGPGDQPQHF. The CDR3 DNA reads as TGTGCCATCAGTGAGGGGCCCGGGGATCAGCCCCAGCATTTT.

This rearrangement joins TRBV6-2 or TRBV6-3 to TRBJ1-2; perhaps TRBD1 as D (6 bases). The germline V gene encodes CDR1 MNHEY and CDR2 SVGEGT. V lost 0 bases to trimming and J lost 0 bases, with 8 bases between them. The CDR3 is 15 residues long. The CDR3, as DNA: TGTGCCAGCAGTTACTCGGACAGATCTAACTATGGCTACACCTTC. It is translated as CASSYSDRSNYGYTF.

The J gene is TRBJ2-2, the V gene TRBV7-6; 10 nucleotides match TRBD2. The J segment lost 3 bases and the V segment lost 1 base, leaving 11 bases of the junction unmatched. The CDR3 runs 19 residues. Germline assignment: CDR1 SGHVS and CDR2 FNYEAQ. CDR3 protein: CASSLVSGRPPGDTGELFF. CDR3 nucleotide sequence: TGTGCCAGCAGCTTAGTTAGCGGGAGGCCCCCGGGTGACACCGGGGAGCTGTTTTTT.

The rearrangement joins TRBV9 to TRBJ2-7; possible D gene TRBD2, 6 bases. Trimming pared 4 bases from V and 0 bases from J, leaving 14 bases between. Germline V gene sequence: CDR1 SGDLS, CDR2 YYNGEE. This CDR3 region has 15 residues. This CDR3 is CASSLGGIHSYEQYF. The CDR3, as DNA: TGTGCCAGCAGCTTGGGAGGAATTCACTCCTACGAGCAGTACTTC.

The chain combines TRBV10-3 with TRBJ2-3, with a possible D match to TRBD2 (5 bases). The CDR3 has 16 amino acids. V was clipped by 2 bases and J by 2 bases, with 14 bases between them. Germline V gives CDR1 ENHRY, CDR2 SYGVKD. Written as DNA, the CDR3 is TGTGCCATCAGTGAGGGTTACGGGATCATCACAGATACGCAGTATTTT. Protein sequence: CAISEGYGIITDTQYF.